Listed below are T cell receptor beta chains from one sample, sequenced in a study of regulatory T cells in long-lasting Graves disease. TCRdb re-called the multiplex PCR reads through MiXCR, storing one row per CDR3 protein. Here the sample spans 360,000 or so distinct CDR3 sequences, 15% to 20% being singletons. This sample also appeared in a second study, on T cells in Graves' hyperthyroidism and ophthalmopathy.

This material consisted of peripheral blood mononuclear cells (PBMCs), taken at new diagnosis, from a patient treated with antithyroid drugs. These receptor sequences come from a woman between 18 and 30 years old with Graves disease. CDR3s include the opening cysteine and the closing phenylalanine or tryptophan. The D gene is left open where the match is weak. Expanded clones are given a class, and other clones once, few, many or no size at all.

clone size	J gene	D gene	V gene	CDR3 DNA	CDR3 protein
many	TRBJ1-1	.	TRBV30	TGTGCCTGGAGGCGGAGATCCACTGAAGCTTTCTTT	CAWRRRSTEAFF
few	TRBJ2-3	TRBD2	TRBV20-1	TGCAGTGCTTGTCCTAGCGGGGCACGCACAGATACGCAGTATTTT	CSACPSGARTDTQYF
.	TRBJ2-2	.	TRBV10-3	TGTGCCATAGGGGGAGGGGCTAGCGGCGCCACCGGGGAGCTGTTTTTT	CAIGGGASGATGELFF
few	TRBJ1-5	.	TRBV28	TGTGCCAGCAGTTTTAGAAGGGACAGCAATCAGCCCCAGCATTTT	CASSFRRDSNQPQHF
many	TRBJ2-1	.	TRBV5-1	TGCGCCAGCAGCTTGGGCAGTTTTGTGGGGACACCCAATGAGCAGTTCTTC	CASSLGSFVGTPNEQFF
many	TRBJ2-1	.	TRBV28	TGTGCCAGCAGTCAGCTAGCGTTCTCTAACCATGAGCAGTTCTTC	CASSQLAFSNHEQFF
few	TRBJ1-5	.	TRBV19	TGTGCCAGTAGTAAAGAGGGCAATCAGCCCCAGCATTTT	CASSKEGNQPQHF
many	TRBJ1-1	.	TRBV27	TGTGCCAGCACCTACCGTCCGGGGGGGAACACTGAAGCTTTCTTT	CASTYRPGGNTEAFF
many	TRBJ2-6	.	TRBV7-8	TGTGCCAGCAGCTTAGTGGTGCGCTCTGGGGCCAACGTCCTGACTTTC	CASSLVVRSGANVLTF
many	TRBJ2-1	.	TRBV12-3/TRBV12-4	TGTGCCAGCAGGGACCGAGGGGAGCAGTTCTTC	CASRDRGEQFF
few	TRBJ2-5	.	TRBV2	TGTGCCAGCAGTGGGGAACTAGCCCAAGAGACCCAGTACTTC	CASSGELAQETQYF
.	TRBJ2-7	.	TRBV5-1	TGCGCCAGCAGCCCCGGGACAAACAGGGTCTACGAGCAGTACTTC	CASSPGTNRVYEQYF
many	TRBJ2-3	TRBD2	TRBV11-2	TGTGCCAGCAGCTTAGCTGCTAGCGGGAGGGCAGATACGCAGTATTTT	CASSLAASGRADTQYF
once	TRBJ1-6	.	TRBV14	TGTGCCAGCAGGCCAAAAAAAGGGGCTACCGGCAATTCACCCCTCCACTTT	CASRPKKGATGNSPLHF
many	TRBJ2-2	TRBD1	TRBV6-1	TGTGCCAGCAGCGACAGGGGGGCCGGGGAGCTGTTTTTT	CASSDRGAGELFF
many	TRBJ2-7	.	TRBV7-8	TGTGCCAGCAGCTTAGGGCCTAGTCTCGAGCAGTACTTC	CASSLGPSLEQYF
many	TRBJ2-3	.	TRBV28	TGTGCCAGTTCGGGAAACTGGAGAGATACGCAGTATTTT	CASSGNWRDTQYF
many	TRBJ2-7	.	TRBV7-2	TGTGCCAGCAGCTCGGGAAGGGCCAGCGGCTCCTACGAGCAGTACTTC	CASSSGRASGSYEQYF
many	TRBJ2-1	.	TRBV6-1	TGTGCCAGCAGTGAAGAGGGGTTTGGGCAGTTCTTC	CASSEEGFGQFF
few	TRBJ2-1	.	TRBV29-1	TGCAGCGTGCCCCCTAGGGGGGTAGGTACCTACAATGAGCAGTTCTTC	CSVPPRGVGTYNEQFF
.	TRBJ2-1	.	TRBV16	TGTACCAGCATGCGGACAGCGGGGAATGAGCAGTTCTTC	CTSMRTAGNEQFF
few	TRBJ2-5	.	TRBV5-8	TGTGCCAGCTTTAGGTTTGAGACCCAGTACTTC	CASFRFETQYF
few	TRBJ2-1	TRBD2	TRBV20-1	TGCAGTGTAAGAGGACTAGGTCAGGATGAGCAGTTCTTC	CSVRGLGQDEQFF
.	TRBJ2-1	TRBD1	TRBV9	TGTGCCAGCAGCGTAGTCGCAGGGGGCAATGAGCAGTTCTTC	CASSVVAGGNEQFF
many	TRBJ2-2	.	TRBV6-1	TGTGCCAGCAGTACTCCTCCCAGGGGAGCCGGGGAGCTGTTTTTT	CASSTPPRGAGELFF
many	TRBJ2-3	TRBD2	TRBV20-1	TGCAGTGGGGGGTCGAGCGGGAGTGTGAGGGATACGCAGTATTTT	CSGGSSGSVRDTQYF
.	TRBJ2-1	TRBD2	TRBV7-3	TGTGCCAGCAGCTTAAAGGGAGGGACGGCGAGCTCCTACAATGAGCAGTTCTTC	CASSLKGGTASSYNEQFF
many	TRBJ1-1	.	TRBV5-6	TGTGCCAGCAGCTTGTATGGGGAGAACACTGAAGCTTTCTTT	CASSLYGENTEAFF
once	TRBJ2-1	.	TRBV18	TGTGCCAGCTCACCACTCGGGGGCCCAGACAATGAGCAGTTCTTC	CASSPLGGPDNEQFF
many	TRBJ2-3	.	TRBV18	TGTGCCAGCTCACCCCCGGCGCGGGGTTGGGCCACAGATACGCAGTATTTT	CASSPPARGWATDTQYF
few	TRBJ2-1	TRBD2	TRBV18	TGTGCCAGCTCACCCCTCTGGTTGGCTAGCGGGAGAGGTCAGGAGCAGTTCTTC	CASSPLWLASGRGQEQFF
many	TRBJ2-2	.	TRBV27	TGTGCCAGCAGGGGGGCGGGGGAGCTGTTTTTT	CASRGAGELFF
many	TRBJ2-7	.	TRBV5-1	TGCGCCAGCAGCTTGGTTCCGGACAACTCCTACGAGCAGTACTTC	CASSLVPDNSYEQYF
once	TRBJ2-6	.	TRBV7-3	TGTGCCAGCGGAGGACGGTTCCCTTCTGGGGCCAACGTCCTGACTTTC	CASGGRFPSGANVLTF
.	TRBJ2-1	TRBD2	TRBV20-1	TGCAGTGCTAGTAAGCGGGGGCCCCTCCACGATGAGCAGTTCTTC	CSASKRGPLHDEQFF
many	TRBJ2-3	.	TRBV2	TGTGCCAGCAGTGACAGGGGCTACACAGATACGCAGTATTTT	CASSDRGYTDTQYF
many	TRBJ1-1	.	TRBV9	TGTGCCAGCAGCCAGCAGGGTGAGGGGACTGAAGCTTTCTTT	CASSQQGEGTEAFF
few	TRBJ1-3	.	TRBV3-1	TGTGCCAGCAAGGTCGGCGCGACTTTCTCTGGAAACACCATATATTTT	CASKVGATFSGNTIYF
.	TRBJ2-7	.	TRBV7-9	TGTGCCAGCAGCTTGAGTGGGCAGGGGTCGGACGAGCAGTACTTC	CASSLSGQGSDEQYF
.	TRBJ2-1	.	TRBV6-1	TGTGCCAGCACCGGGACTTACTACAATGAGCAGTTCTTC	CASTGTYYNEQFF
few	TRBJ2-5	TRBD2	TRBV20-1	TGCAGTGCTAGCGGCACTAGCGGGAGGACCAGAATGCAAGAGACCCAGTACTTC	CSASGTSGRTRMQETQYF
many	TRBJ2-7	.	TRBV4-2	TGTGCCAGCAGCCAGGGGGGTGGAACCTACGAGCAGTACTTC	CASSQGGGTYEQYF